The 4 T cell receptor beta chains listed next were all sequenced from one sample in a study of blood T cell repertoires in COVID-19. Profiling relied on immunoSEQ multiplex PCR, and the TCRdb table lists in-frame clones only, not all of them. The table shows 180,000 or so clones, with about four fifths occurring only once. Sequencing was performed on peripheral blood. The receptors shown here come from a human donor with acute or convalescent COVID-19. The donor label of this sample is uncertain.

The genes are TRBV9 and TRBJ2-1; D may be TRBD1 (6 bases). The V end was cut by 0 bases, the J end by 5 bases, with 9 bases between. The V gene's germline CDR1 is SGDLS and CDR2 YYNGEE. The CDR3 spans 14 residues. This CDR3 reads CASSVAGANNEQFF. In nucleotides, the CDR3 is TGTGCCAGCAGCGTAGCAGGGGCGAACAATGAGCAGTTCTTC. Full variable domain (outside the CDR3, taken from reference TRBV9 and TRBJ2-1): DSGVTQTPKHLITATGQRVTLRCSPRSGDLSVYWYQQSLDQGLQFLIQYYNGEERAKGNILERFSAQQFPDLHSELNLSSLELGDSALYFCASSVAGANNEQFFGPGTRLTVL.

The CDR3 loop reads CASSDSHYGYTF. The CDR3 bases are TGTGCCAGCAGCGACAGCCACTATGGCTACACCTTC. The J gene is TRBJ1-2, the V gene TRBV6-5; D is possibly TRBD1 (5 bases). CDR3 size: 12 residues. Germline CDR1 is MNHEY and CDR2 is SVGAGI. Trimming stripped 6 bases from V and 3 bases from J, with 8 bases between.

The CDR3 sequence is CASSPSAGGSYEQYF. Written as DNA, the CDR3 is TGTGCCAGCTCACCAAGCGCAGGGGGCTCGTACGAGCAGTACTTC. The V and J genes are TRBV18 and TRBJ2-7; 8 nucleotides line up with TRBD1. The germline CDR1 and CDR2 sequences are KGHSH and LQKENI. This CDR3 contains 15 residues. J lost 4 bases, V lost 2 bases, and 7 bases had no gene match.

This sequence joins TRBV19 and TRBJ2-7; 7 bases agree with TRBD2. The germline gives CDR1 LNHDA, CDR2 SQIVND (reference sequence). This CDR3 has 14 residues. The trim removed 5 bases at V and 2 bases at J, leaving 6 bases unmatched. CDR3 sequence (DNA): TGTGCCAGTAGTCGGGGGGACGGTCCCTACGAGCAGTACTTC. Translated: CASSRGDGPYEQYF.